This TCR beta chain derives from a study of blood T cells in healthy people across ages. A J-beta primer mix and a sample-barcoded 5' primer were used in a second PCR of roughly 7 to 12 cycles. From the 5' RACE reads, TCRdb called clonotypes with MiXCR, one entry per CDR3 protein. Among about 1.4 million distinct CDR3 sequences listed, roughly 60% were seen once. Study-level results: Aged donors had fewer naive CD4+ cells and lower diversity than long-lived donors. Naive and antigen-experienced cells could not be conclusively compared, given unsorted PBMCs.

V gave up 4 bases and J gave up 6 bases, with 13 bases separating them. The CDR3 covers 13 residues. Germline CDR1 SGHRS, CDR2 YFSETQ. In regard to this clonotype: Its target is not known.

Every sample yielded at least 7 million isolated PBMCs. Extraction yielded at least 5 micrograms of total RNA per sample. This sequence joins TRBV5-1 and TRBJ1-2; D gene uncertain. The receptor was derived from a man younger than 35 in good health. Source material: blood. This CDR3 is CASSTAGRNGYTF. As DNA, the CDR3 is TGCGCCAGCAGCACCGCCGGTCGGAATGGCTACACCTTC.